The following is a T cell receptor (beta chain) sequence with its context. Sequencing was performed with immunoSEQ multiplex PCR; in TCRdb, only in-frame clones are kept and a portion is missing. In the table there are 300,000 to 400,000 clones, roughly 87% of which are singletons. The treatment here: 15 to 20 received Ad26.COV2.S at low or high dose, single or two shots; 5 received placebo; per-sample allocation not given. Collection of samples fell on day 63 after the first vaccine or placebo injection. Germline V gives CDR1 GTSNPN, CDR2 SVGIG (reference sequence). V was trimmed by 4 bases and J by 0 bases, leaving 9 bases between them. CDR3 size: 13 residues. This sample was taken from a study of Ad26.COV2.S vaccination and SARS-CoV-2 variants.

The receptor was derived from a person between 18 and 65 years old who received the Ad26.COV2.S COVID-19 vaccine or a placebo. The material was peripheral blood, obtained in a trial of Ad26.COV2.S vaccine versus placebo. The chain couples TRBV30 to TRBJ1-2, with D unclear. Here the CDR3 DNA reads TGTGCCTGGAACTACGGAGCTAACTATGGCTACACCTTC. It translates to CAWNYGANYGYTF.